This is a list of T cell receptor beta chains from one sample in a study of cytomegalovirus exposure and HLA in healthy donors. Sequencing was performed with immunoSEQ multiplex PCR; in TCRdb, only in-frame clones are kept and a portion is missing. Among about 160,000 clones listed, 95% to 97% were seen once. The sample was PBMCs. All receptors come from a woman between 18 and 30 years old in good health and CMV-seronegative. The CDR3 runs from the conserved cysteine through the conserved F or W. D genes are given only for firm matches. Clone size is not always given. Where it is, it says once, few, many or a class for expanded clones.

d_call | j_call | clone_size | v_call | cdr3_nt | cdr3_aa
. | TRBJ2-7 | few | TRBV2 | TGTGCCAGCAGTGAAGTTGGGCCAACCAATTTC | CASSEVGPTNF
TRBD2 | TRBJ2-2 | . | TRBV6-5 | TGTGCCAGCAGTTACGGACTAGCGGGGTATACCGGGGAGCTGTTTTTT | CASSYGLAGYTGELFF
. | TRBJ2-5 | few | TRBV7-2 | TGTGCCAGCAGTCGAGAGGTGGGGGGTATAGAGACCCAGTACTTC | CASSREVGGIETQYF
. | TRBJ2-5 | . | TRBV6-5 | TGTGCCAGCAGTTACGCTCCGGGGGGCCCTCAAGAGACCCAGTACTTC | CASSYAPGGPQETQYF
. | TRBJ2-2 | . | TRBV5-4 | TGTGCCAGCCAGAGACTACCCGACACCGGGGAGCTGTTTTTT | CASQRLPDTGELFF
TRBD2 | TRBJ2-3 | . | TRBV7-3 | TGTGCCAGCAGCCCTGGGACTAGTCAAGCAGATACGCAGTATTTT | CASSPGTSQADTQYF
. | TRBJ1-5 | . | TRBV2 | TGTGCCAGCAGTGAATGGCAGGACAATCAGCCCCAGCATTTT | CASSEWQDNQPQHF
. | TRBJ1-3 | . | TRBV10-3 | TGTGCCACAGAAGACAGATCCTCTGGAAACACCATATATTTT | CATEDRSSGNTIYF
TRBD1 | TRBJ1-5 | . | TRBV7-2 | TGTGCCAGCAGCCCCAGGGGGCGCGGCAATCAGCCCCAGCATTTT | CASSPRGRGNQPQHF
TRBD1 | TRBJ2-7 | . | TRBV9 | TGTGCCAGCAGCTTCGGGACAGCCTCCTACGAGCAGTACTTC | CASSFGTASYEQYF
TRBD2 | TRBJ2-2 | . | TRBV7-7 | TGTGCTAGCAGCTTAGGCGGGGGCACCGGGGAGCTGTTTTTT | CASSLGGGTGELFF
. | TRBJ1-1 | . | TRBV27 | TGTGCCAGCAGTCTGGGAGGGGCGAACACTGAAGCTTTCTTT | CASSLGGANTEAFF
. | TRBJ2-5 | once | TRBV27 | TGTGCCAGCAGTTTATCGTTCGGGAGCCAAGAGACCCAGTACTTC | CASSLSFGSQETQYF
. | TRBJ1-4 | . | TRBV19 | TGTGCCAGTAGTTTTAACAGCCGCCCAACTAATGAAAAACTGTTTTTT | CASSFNSRPTNEKLFF
. | TRBJ1-4 | . | TRBV2 | TGTGCCAGCAGGCAACAGAGTAATGAAAAACTGTTTTTT | CASRQQSNEKLFF
TRBD1 | TRBJ2-3 | . | TRBV4-1 | TGCGCCAGCAGCCATCCGGGACAGCGCACAGATACGCAGTATTTT | CASSHPGQRTDTQYF
. | TRBJ2-2 | . | TRBV18 | TGTGCCAGCTCACCATCCCCCCCCGGACATACGCCCGGGGAGCTGTTTTTT | CASSPSPPGHTPGELFF
TRBD1 | TRBJ1-2 | many | TRBV7-8 | TGTGCCAGCAGCTCAGGACAGGGGGGCTACACCTTC | CASSSGQGGYTF
TRBD2 | TRBJ2-1 | . | TRBV2 | TGTGCCAGCAACCCTAGCGGGGGGGCAAAGTATGAGCAGTTCTTC | CASNPSGGAKYEQFF
. | TRBJ1-4 | . | TRBV12-2 | TGTGCAAGTCGCTTAAGGGACAGGGCATCTAATGAAAAACTGTTTTTT | CASRLRDRASNEKLFF
. | TRBJ2-7 | . | TRBV5-4 | TGTGCCAGCAGCCGGGGCTACGAGCAGTACTTC | CASSRGYEQYF
. | TRBJ1-1 | . | TRBV9 | TGTGCCAGCAGCGTAGCGGTGGGCTGGAACACTGAAGCTTTCTTT | CASSVAVGWNTEAFF
TRBD1 | TRBJ2-2 | . | TRBV4-1 | TGCGCCAGCAGCCTGACAGGGGTCGGGGAGCTGTTTTTT | CASSLTGVGELFF
TRBD1 | TRBJ1-4 | . | TRBV6-5 | TGTGCCAGCAGTTACAAACAGGGGGCTAATGAAAAACTGTTTTTT | CASSYKQGANEKLFF
. | TRBJ2-3 | . | TRBV5-1 | TGCGCCAGCAGCTTGTTGGGTGGGCGAGATACGCAGTATTTT | CASSLLGGRDTQYF
. | TRBJ2-1 | . | TRBV11-2 | TGTGCCAGCAGCTTGGTCACAGGGTCCGCTCCCTTCGCTGAGCAGTTCTTC | CASSLVTGSAPFAEQFF
. | TRBJ1-3 | . | TRBV6-1 | TGTGCCAGCAGAGCCGGGGCTGGAAACACCATATATTTT | CASRAGAGNTIYF
TRBD2 | TRBJ2-5 | . | TRBV18 | TGTGCCAGCTCACCACGGCAGGGCGGGGGAGAGACCCAGTACTTC | CASSPRQGGGETQYF
TRBD2 | TRBJ2-1 | . | TRBV2 | TGTGCCAGCACCGATAGCGGGGGGGCAGGTGGGAATGAGCAGTTCTTC | CASTDSGGAGGNEQFF
. | TRBJ1-5 | . | TRBV7-6 | TGTGCCAGCAGTCTCGGAGGGAGTCATCAGCCCCAGCATTTT | CASSLGGSHQPQHF
TRBD1 | TRBJ1-1 | . | TRBV27 | TGTGCCAGCAGTTTACAATTGAAGGGACAGAAGAACACTGAAGCTTTCTTT | CASSLQLKGQKNTEAFF
TRBD1 | TRBJ1-2 | . | TRBV29-1 | TGCAGCGTGGTGGACAGGGAGCACAACTATGGCTACACCTTC | CSVVDREHNYGYTF
. | TRBJ1-1 | . | TRBV29-1 | TGCAGCGTTCGCGTGAACACTGAAGCTTTCTTT | CSVRVNTEAFF
TRBD1 | TRBJ1-3 | . | TRBV9 | TGTGCCAGCAGCGTTGTCCCAGGGGGAGCTGGAAACACCATATATTTT | CASSVVPGGAGNTIYF
TRBD1 | TRBJ2-5 | once | TRBV5-1 | TGCGCCAGCAGCTTAACAGGGGGCAGAGAGACCCAGTACTTC | CASSLTGGRETQYF
TRBD2 | TRBJ2-2 | . | TRBV5-4 | TGTGCCAGCAGCCAAACTAGCGGGGGGGCCTTCGGTACCGGGGAGCTGTTTTTT | CASSQTSGGAFGTGELFF
TRBD2 | TRBJ2-1 | . | TRBV7-7 | TGTGCTAGCAGCTTAGGGCGGGGGGGTTTAAATGAGCAGTTCTTC | CASSLGRGGLNEQFF
TRBD2 | TRBJ2-1 | . | TRBV10-1 | TGCGCCAGCAAGTTCGGGACTAGAAGGAATGAGCAGTTCTTC | CASKFGTRRNEQFF
. | TRBJ1-2 | . | TRBV6-5 | TGTGCCAGCAGCCCGAATAGATACCACCCAGGAGGCTACACCTTC | CASSPNRYHPGGYTF
TRBD1 | TRBJ2-1 | . | TRBV27 | TGTGCCAGCAGTTTAGGACAGGGGGCAATGGTGAATGAGCAGTTCTTC | CASSLGQGAMVNEQFF
. | TRBJ1-6 | . | TRBV15 | TGTGCCACCAGCAGAGATCAGGGGAATTCACCCCTCCACTTT | CATSRDQGNSPLHF
. | TRBJ1-1 | once | TRBV5-1 | TGCGCCAGCAGCTTGACTGTGACAGTCAACACTGAAGCTTTCTTT | CASSLTVTVNTEAFF
. | TRBJ2-7 | . | TRBV9 | TGTGCCAGCAGCTTAACACAGGGCTACGAGCAGTACTTC | CASSLTQGYEQYF
TRBD2 | TRBJ2-5 | . | TRBV5-4 | TGTGCCAGCAGCCCCGGGACTACTCAAGAGACCCAGTACTTC | CASSPGTTQETQYF